This entry is about one TCR beta chain. The target antigen is unknown. This record belongs to a study of T-cell memory formation after mild COVID-19. Study findings and constraints: Cross-reactive memory seemingly joined, as some responding clones were found in pre-infection memory. The CD4+ clones that contracted clustered mainly within CM and EM, and the CD8+ clones concentrated in EMRA.

TCRdb re-analysed the 5' RACE reads in MiXCR, keeping a single row per CDR3 protein. Among roughly 200,000 distinct CDR3 sequences listed, more than 15% were seen once. Deletions cut 4 bases from V and 5 bases from J, with 19 bases between. This CDR3 contains 16 residues. Germline CDR1 reads LGHNA; CDR2 reads YNFKEQ. This sequence joins TRBV4-2 and TRBJ2-3; D possibly corresponds to TRBD1 (8 bases). The receptor's source is an adult woman who had mild COVID-19 (a few samples of this study predate the infection). Cell type and time point are not known. The sequenced material came from PBMCs or a T cell subset sorted from them (not recorded which). The CDR3 nucleotides read TGTGCCAGCAGCCCGAAGTGGACAGGGAGGGGAGATACGCAGTATTTT. It encodes CASSPKWTGRGDTQYF.